This TCR beta chain was identified during a study of T-cell reconstitution after alpha-beta-depleted transplantation in children. General study results and limits: There were some patients whose high TCRbeta diversity at day 60 came from surviving recipient T cells and thymic progenitors. Several hundred graft clones that had expanded were reportedly the source of alpha-beta T cells about two months after transplant. Newly generated T cells supplied most T-cell counts and diversity one year post-transplant.

The TCRbeta library incorporated unique molecular identifiers. TCRdb reprocessed the PCR reads via MiXCR and lists one record per CDR3 protein. The table shows 400,000 to 450,000 distinct CDR3 sequences, with roughly 44% occurring only once. About this clonotype itself: Its antigen is not identified.

The sequence was obtained from a girl aged 2-10 years with aplastic anemia, due to receive a stem cell transplant. The sample consisted of PBMCs, taken before TCRalphabeta/CD19-depleted stem cell transplant.

The DNA for the CDR3 is TGTGCCATCAGTGAGTCCCTAGGCTCCTACGAGCAGTACTTC. Amino acid sequence: CAISESLGSYEQYF. The V gene is TRBV10-3, the J gene TRBJ2-7; D remains ambiguous. CDR3 length: 14 amino acids. Germline CDR1 ENHRY, CDR2 SYGVKD. Trimming cost V 0 bases and J 0 bases, with 6 bases left between them.